The 5 T cell receptor beta chains below all came from one sample that was sequenced in a study of CD8 T cells in ankylosing spondylitis. TCRdb itself ran the 5' RACE reads through MiXCR, one entry per CDR3 protein. This sample has over 75,000 distinct CDR3 sequences, with about 9% found just once. Sequenced input: blood, either unsorted or a sorted T cell fraction (not recorded which). These receptors originate from a male donor with ankylosing spondylitis or in good health (not recorded which).

This clonotype has ten or more counts. The gene calls are TRBV12-3 or TRBV12-4 and TRBJ2-7; D may be TRBD1 (5 bases). The V and J ends lost 3 bases and 0 bases respectively, with 6 bases between them. The CDR3 sequence is 13 residues long. CDR3 bases: TGTGCCAGCAGTTTTGGGGCCTCCTACGAGCAGTACTTC. Protein product: CASSFGASYEQYF.

This clonotype was seen many times. The J gene is TRBJ1-1, the V gene TRBV20-1; 7 bases map to TRBD1. Germline CDR1 reads DFQATT; CDR2 reads SNEGSKA (reference sequence). After removal of 0 bases from V and 5 bases from J, the junction contained 3 bases not matched to a gene. The CDR3 is 13 amino acids. The CDR3 here is CSARDRGLTEAFF. The CDR3 DNA is TGCAGTGCTAGAGACAGGGGGTTAACTGAAGCTTTCTTT.

This clonotype was picked up many times. The rearrangement joins TRBV6-9 to TRBJ2-2; D unclear. CDR1 and CDR2 (germline): MNHGY, SVAAGI. The CDR3 has 10 amino acids. The CDR3 loop reads CPKYTGELFF. The CDR3 DNA reads as TGTCCTAAGTACACCGGGGAGCTGTTTTTT.

This clonotype was observed a handful of times. J is TRBJ1-4 and V is TRBV12-3 or TRBV12-4; 8 bases match TRBD1. The ends lost 0 bases at V and 7 bases at J; junction bases unmatched: 7. The CDR3 runs 16 residues. CDR3 protein: CASSLAGQGVAEKLFF. In DNA, the CDR3 is TGTGCCAGCAGTTTAGCTGGACAGGGTGTTGCTGAAAAACTGTTTTTT.

This clonotype showed up just a few times. The rearrangement links TRBV7-8 to TRBJ2-7; TRBD1 matches 12 bases. Unmatched junction bases numbered 3, after V lost 1 base and J lost 5 bases. Germline V gene data show CDR1 as SGHVS and CDR2 as FQNEAQ. The CDR3 contains 15 residues. In DNA form, the CDR3 reads TGTGCCAGCAGCTTAGGGGACAGGGGGCGTAACGAGCAGTACTTC. Translating it yields CASSLGDRGRNEQYF.